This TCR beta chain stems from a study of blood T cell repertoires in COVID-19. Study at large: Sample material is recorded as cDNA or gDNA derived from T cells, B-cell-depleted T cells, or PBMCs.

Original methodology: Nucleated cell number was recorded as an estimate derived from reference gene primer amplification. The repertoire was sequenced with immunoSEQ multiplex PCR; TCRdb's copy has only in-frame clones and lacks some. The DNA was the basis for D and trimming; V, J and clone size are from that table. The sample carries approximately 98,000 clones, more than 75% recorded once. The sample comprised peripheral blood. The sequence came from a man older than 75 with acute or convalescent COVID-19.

Here the CDR3 reads CASSIEEWREAFF. The CDR3 region has the DNA TGTGCCAGTAGTATAGAAGAATGGAGAGAAGCTTTCTTT. The chain is built from TRBV19 and TRBJ1-1; D is undetermined. The CDR3 is 13 amino acids. The germline V and J ends were trimmed by 0 bases and 8 bases, with 10 bases remaining between them. The V gene's germline CDR1 is LNHDA and CDR2 SQIVND (reference sequence).